This T cell receptor (beta chain) is drawn from a study of T cell responses to AZD1222 COVID-19 vaccine listed by TCRdb under 2021. In the study overall: TCR sequencing covered over 230 trial participants: roughly 200 given two doses of AZD1222 and 26 given two doses of MenACWY control vaccine. Trial participants were enrolled by age into subgroups of 18-55, 56-69 and 70-plus years, and about 150, 27 and 61 TCR-sequenced participants, respectively, were included in these subgroups. Beyond this particular receptor, the publication reports: The 56-69-year group was small, and its depth increase did not reach significance, likely because of low power. After two AZD1222 doses, spike-specific TCR breadth and depth were significantly higher than at day 0 and than in MenACWY recipients. Most participants were white British and females outnumbered males, and the authors suggested that clonal diversity may have been underestimated. Reportedly, close to half of the unique spike-specific TCRs recognized epitopes lying outside the regions that are mutated in the B.1.351 and B.1.1.7 variants. Because no samples from the day 14 peak response were available, repertoires could be characterized only after the peak T cell response. Conclusions about previously exposed vaccinees are limited, since just 6 or 7 AZD1222 recipients were seropositive for SARS-CoV-2 at baseline. The whole spike protein was spanned by vaccine-associated CD4 TCRs, and dominant responses were seen in regions 160-218 and 743-854.

The CDR3 regions of human TCRbeta chains were analyzed by immunosequencing. As for how the authors treated the data: Repertoire TCRs were matched against a reference library of SARS-CoV-2-specific TCRs generated with the MIRA antigen-specificity platform. Breadth meant the fraction of unique TCRs that were SARS-CoV-2-associated, whereas depth meant the fraction of total T cells that were SARS-CoV-2-associated. Each spike-specific TCR was assigned to its reactive spike region and to a CD4 or CD8 class using the MIRA data. Log10-transformed breadth and depth values were compared by one-way ANOVA with Sidak's multiple comparisons tests. TCRdb carries this immuneACCESS record with in-frame sequences only. Its versions omit some clonotypes, under half of them owing to an unresolved V gene in the studies checked, with the rest unexplained. That table is the source of V, J and clone size, and D and trimming were worked out from the DNA. The sample table holds about 70,000 clones, of which around 89% were seen once. 4.8% of the sample lies in the top ten.

This specimen's time point label, per the study, means: about 28 days (+/-7) after the second vaccine dose. This specimen's treatment or condition label, interpreted: meningococcal conjugate vaccine given as trial control. Vaccinee samples were obtained from the UK trials COV001 and COV002, which included a single-blind randomized controlled phase 2/3 trial of AZD1222 (ChAdOx1 nCoV-19) in healthy adults. For TCRbeta chain sequencing, PBMC samples were collected from trial participants at day 0 and at day 28 after the second dose. On this clone: Its binding antigen is unknown. No much larger clonotype is one base removed from it; base qualities were not supplied.

The sequenced sample was peripheral blood, obtained 28 days after the second dose of the MenACWY control vaccine. This TCR came from an adult who received the MenACWY meningococcal vaccine as a control.

The CDR3 reads as follows: CASSPDRGPYGYTF. The base sequence is TGTGCCAGCAGCCCGGACAGGGGACCCTATGGCTACACCTTC. This receptor chain uses TRBV7-2 and TRBJ1-2; 9 central bases correspond to TRBD1. The germline V gene encodes CDR1 SGHTA and CDR2 FQGNSA. Measured from the cysteine to the phenylalanine, the CDR3 is 14 residues long. Just CDR3 DNA is preserved here, 42 bases in frame from base 1. For this chain, trimming is 5 bases at the V end and 4 bases at the J end, and the number of junction bases without a gene match is 5.